This T cell receptor beta chain was observed in a study of glioma-infiltrating T cells. Using RNA template, CDR3s of TCR alpha and beta were amplified with iRepertoire arm-PCR. One-step reverse transcription and amplification started from around 100-400 ng of tissue mRNA or PBMC total RNA. TCRdb itself ran the multiplex PCR reads through MiXCR, one entry per CDR3 protein. Of under 200,000 distinct CDR3 sequences in the sample, around 40% were seen once. Broader study findings: Tissue and blood shared very few CDR3 sequences. Tissue-blood divergence was below expectation in non-neoplastic patients, above in gliomas.

The length of the CDR3 is 14 residues. V was clipped by 6 bases and J by 7 bases, with 16 bases between them. Germline V gene sequence: CDR1 MNHEY, CDR2 SVGEGT. At least ten counts were recorded for this clonotype. The antigen remains unidentified. The sequence was collected from a human donor with low-grade glioma or glioblastoma, undergoing nonglioma brain surgery, or in good health (not recorded which). The sequencing input was glioma tissue, nonneoplastic brain tissue, or PBMCs (not recorded which). This chain joins TRBV6-2 or TRBV6-3 and TRBJ2-1, with D possibly being TRBD1 or TRBD2 (6 bases each). CDR3 in amino acids: CASSPLGGHNEQFF. In DNA, the CDR3 is TGTGCCAGCAGCCCCTTAGGGGGGCATAATGAGCAGTTCTTC.